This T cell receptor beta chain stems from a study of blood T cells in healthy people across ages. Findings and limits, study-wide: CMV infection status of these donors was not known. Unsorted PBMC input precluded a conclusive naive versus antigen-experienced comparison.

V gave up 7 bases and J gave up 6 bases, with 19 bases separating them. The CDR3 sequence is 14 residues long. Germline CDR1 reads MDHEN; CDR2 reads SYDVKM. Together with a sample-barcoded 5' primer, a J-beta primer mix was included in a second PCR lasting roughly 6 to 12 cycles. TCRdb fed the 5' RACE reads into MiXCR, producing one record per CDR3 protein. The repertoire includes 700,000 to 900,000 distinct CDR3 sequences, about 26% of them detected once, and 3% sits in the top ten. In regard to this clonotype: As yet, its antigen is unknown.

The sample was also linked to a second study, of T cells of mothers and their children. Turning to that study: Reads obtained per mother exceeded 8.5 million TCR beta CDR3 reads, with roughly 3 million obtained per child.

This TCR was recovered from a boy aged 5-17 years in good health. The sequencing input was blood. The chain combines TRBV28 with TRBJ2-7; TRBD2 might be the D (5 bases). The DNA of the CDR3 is TGTGCCAGCACCGGGATACCCCGGGTCGGCGAGCAGTACTTC. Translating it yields CASTGIPRVGEQYF.